Below, 20 T cell receptor beta chains from the same sample are listed, as sequenced in a study of blood T cell repertoires in COVID-19. The repertoire was sequenced with immunoSEQ multiplex PCR; TCRdb's copy has only in-frame clones and lacks some. The sample lists 150,000 or so clones, approximately 87% occurring once. The sequencing input was peripheral blood. The receptors come from a man of 80 years or more with acute or convalescent COVID-19.

The chain uses TRBV28 and TRBJ2-7; tentative D call: TRBD2 (6 bases). Per germline, CDR1 MDHEN and CDR2 SYDVKM. There are 12 residues in the CDR3. Trimming removed 6 bases from V and 2 bases from J, with 8 bases in between. The CDR3 spells CASRGLTYEQYF. The CDR3 nucleotides are TGTGCCAGCAGGGGACTTACCTACGAGCAGTACTTC.

The chain employs TRBV9 and TRBJ1-6; D may be TRBD1 (6 bases). Between the trimmed V and J ends, which lost 2 bases and 5 bases, there was a span of 8 bases. There are 14 residues in the CDR3. Germline loops: CDR1 SGDLS, CDR2 YYNGEE. The CDR3 region has the DNA TGTGCCAGCAGCGTTGGGACAAATAATTCACCCCTCCACTTT. Translation gives CASSVGTNNSPLHF.

The chain combines TRBV6-5 with TRBJ2-7; 9 bases align to TRBD1. CDR3 size: 15 residues. Per the germline V gene, CDR1 is MNHEY and CDR2 is SVGAGI. The V gene end was trimmed by 7 bases and the J gene end by 4 bases; junction bases not matched to a gene: 11. This chain's CDR3 is CASTPDRGGLYEQYF. The CDR3, as DNA: TGTGCCAGCACCCCGGACAGGGGAGGCCTATACGAGCAGTACTTC.

This clone has a single count. The chain carries TRBV5-6 and TRBJ1-2; 7 bases map to TRBD1. Germline V gene lookup returns CDR1 SGHDT and CDR2 YYEEEE. The ends lost 4 bases at V and 3 bases at J; junction bases unmatched: 9. CDR3 size: 15 residues. The CDR3 coding sequence is TGTGCCAGCAGCCCAAGACAGGGCAGGCACTATGGCTACACCTTC. It is translated as CASSPRQGRHYGYTF.

This clone showed up just once. The chain employs TRBV5-5 and TRBJ1-1; D is possibly TRBD1 (6 bases). Germline loops: CDR1 SGHKS, CDR2 YYEKEE (reference sequence). V lost 4 bases to trimming and J lost 2 bases, with 15 bases between them. CDR3 length equals 15 residues. This CDR3 is CASSMAGTPNTEAFF. The DNA of the CDR3 is TGTGCCAGCAGCATGGCCGGGACACCAAACACTGAAGCTTTCTTT.

The V and J genes are TRBV5-1 and TRBJ1-1; 8 bases map to TRBD1. The CDR3 has 16 amino acids. Germline V CDR1 and CDR2: SGHRS, YFSETQ. After removal of 2 bases from V and 0 bases from J, the junction contained 6 bases not matched to a gene. The CDR3 reads CASSLQGVLMNTEAFF. Here the CDR3 DNA reads TGCGCCAGCAGCTTACAGGGGGTCCTCATGAACACTGAAGCTTTCTTT.

This clone was recorded a few times. V usage is TRBV11-3 and J usage is TRBJ2-2; D may be TRBD2 (5 bases). V was cut by 6 bases and J by 4 bases, with 12 bases left in between. Germline CDR1 and CDR2: SGHNT and YENEEA. The CDR3 runs to 14 residues. The CDR3, as DNA: TGTGCCAGCAGAGAGGCGGGCCGCACCGGGGAGCTGTTTTTT. Its protein is CASREAGRTGELFF. The variable domain in full, completed from reference TRBV11-3 and TRBJ2-2, reads EAGVVQSPRYKIIEKKQPVAFWCNPISGHNTLYWYLQNLGQGPELLIRYENEEAVDDSQLPKDRFSAERLKGVDSTLKIQPAELGDSAVYLCASREAGRTGELFFGEGSRLTVL.

The rearrangement links TRBV24-1 to TRBJ1-2; TRBD1 agrees at 7 bases. CDR3 length: 15 amino acids. The J segment lost 8 bases and the V segment lost 1 base, leaving 9 bases of the junction unmatched. Per the germline V gene, CDR1 is KGHDR and CDR2 is SFDVKD. CDR3 loop: CATSDFADREKGYTF. CDR3 nucleotide sequence: TGTGCCACCAGTGATTTCGCCGACAGGGAAAAGGGCTACACCTTC.

The chain carries TRBV5-1 and TRBJ1-4; 7 bases line up with TRBD1. The V and J ends lost 4 bases and 2 bases, in that order; junction bases with no gene match: 5. CDR1 is SGHRS, CDR2 YFSETQ, per germline. This CDR3 spans 15 amino acids. CDR3 sequence (DNA): TGCGCCAGCAGCATCCCGACAGGGACTAATGAAAAACTGTTTTTT. Its translation: CASSIPTGTNEKLFF.

This chain connects TRBV6-5 to TRBJ2-3; D call uncertain. Trimming shortened V by 7 bases and J by 0 bases, and 8 bases separated the two germline ends. The CDR3 is 13 residues long. The germline V gene encodes CDR1 MNHEY and CDR2 SVGAGI. CDR3 protein: CASIQFSTDTQYF. CDR3 in DNA: TGTGCCAGCATACAGTTTAGCACAGATACGCAGTATTTT.

The table lists this clone with a few counts. The chain carries TRBV6-5 and TRBJ2-1; 9 bases match TRBD1. The germline V gene has CDR1 MNHEY and CDR2 SVGAGI. The CDR3 runs 15 residues. The junction had 11 bases not matched to a gene; V was cut back by 9 bases and J by 5 bases. The CDR3 DNA reads TGTGCCAGAGACCCTCCGGGACAGGGAGACAATGAGCAGTTCTTC. Amino acid sequence: CARDPPGQGDNEQFF.

V usage is TRBV5-5 and J usage is TRBJ1-2, with 8 bases matching TRBD1. CDR3 length: 13 amino acids. The ends lost 4 bases at V and 3 bases at J; junction bases unmatched: 2. The germline V gene has CDR1 SGHKS and CDR2 YYEKEE (reference sequence). The CDR3 nucleotides read TGTGCCAGCAGCAAGACAGGGGACTATGGCTACACCTTC. Protein product: CASSKTGDYGYTF.

The chain links TRBV7-6 to TRBJ1-2; 9 bases are a match to TRBD1. The germline gives CDR1 SGHVS, CDR2 FNYEAQ. The CDR3 length is 15 residues. V shed 1 base, J shed 8 bases, and the junction held 8 bases outside the gene matches. This CDR3 reads CASSLGGTGSRGYTF. The DNA for the CDR3 is TGTGCCAGCAGCTTAGGGGGGACAGGGTCACGGGGCTACACCTTC. The whole variable domain, remainder taken from reference TRBV7-6 and TRBJ1-2, is GAGVSQSPRYKVTKRGQDVALRCDPISGHVSLYWYRQALGQGPEFLTYFNYEAQQDKSGLPNDRFSAERPEGSISTLTIQRTEQRDSAMYRCASSLGGTGSRGYTFGSGTRLTVV.

This clone has only one observation. The chain couples TRBV3-1 (or the pseudogene TRBV3-2) to TRBJ1-1, with D possibly TRBD1 on 6 matching bases. V lost 1 base to trimming and J lost 6 bases, with 18 bases between them. Germline CDR1 is LGHDT and CDR2 is YNNKEL (reference sequence). The CDR3 has 16 amino acids. The CDR3 region is CASSQASRGQAAEAFF. As DNA, the CDR3 is TGTGCCAGCAGCCAAGCCTCCAGGGGCCAAGCAGCTGAAGCTTTCTTT.

The chain uses TRBV3-1 (or the pseudogene TRBV3-2) and TRBJ1-3, with 7 bases fitting TRBD1. CDR1 and CDR2 from the germline V gene are LGHDT and YNNKEL (reference sequence). The CDR3 sequence is 14 residues long. J was trimmed by 4 bases and V by 2 bases; bases with no gene match: 2. The CDR3 spells CASSQRGRGNTIYF. The CDR3 nucleotides are TGTGCCAGCAGCCAAAGGGGGCGCGGAAACACCATATATTTT.

On this clone: One junction end does not reproduce the germline sequence, and a read error may be involved. This chain's CDR3 is CASSGGLAGGSDTQYF. As DNA, the CDR3 is TGCGCCAGCAGCGGAGGACTAGCGGGGGGGTCAGACACGCAGTATTTT. V usage is TRBV5-1 and J usage is TRBJ2-3; TRBD2 aligns across 15 bases. In germline, CDR1 is SGHRS, CDR2 YFSETQ. The length of the CDR3 is 16 residues.

This clone was recorded a few times. V is TRBV9 and J is TRBJ2-7, with 7 positions matching TRBD1. Germline lookup yields CDR1 SGDLS and CDR2 YYNGEE. V lost 4 bases and J lost 3; bases outside the gene matches: 7. This CDR3 comprises 14 residues. The DNA of the CDR3 is TGTGCCAGCAGCCCGAAGGGACAGATCTACGAGCAGTACTTC. Translating gives CASSPKGQIYEQYF.

The chain's CDR3 is CASRINGRAGETQYF. The CDR3 coding sequence is TGTGCCAGCCGTATAAACGGGAGGGCCGGGGAGACCCAGTACTTC. The rearrangement joins TRBV6-5 to TRBJ2-5; 8 nucleotides agree with TRBD2. The CDR3 extends over 15 amino acids. V shed 8 bases, J shed 5 bases, and the junction held 13 bases outside the gene matches. Germline V gene data show CDR1 as MNHEY and CDR2 as SVGAGI.

This clone was picked up a small number of times. The chain carries TRBV18 and TRBJ2-7; 9 bases map to TRBD1. The CDR3 has 15 residues. Trimming removed 5 bases from V and 4 bases from J; junction bases left unmatched: 9. The germline gives CDR1 KGHSH, CDR2 LQKENI. CDR3 nucleotides: TGTGCCAGCTCAGATAGGGGGACAGGGAATTACGAGCAGTACTTC. Its translation is CASSDRGTGNYEQYF.

The chain couples TRBV7-9 to TRBJ1-4; D is uncertain. Germline V CDR1 and CDR2: SEHNR, FQNEAQ (reference sequence). The CDR3 sequence is 17 residues long. Trimming left V 5 bases short and J 2 bases short, with 18 bases between. The CDR3 region is CASSAKRGGGTNEKLFF. In DNA, the CDR3 is TGTGCCAGCAGCGCTAAGAGAGGCGGTGGGACTAATGAAAAACTGTTTTTT.